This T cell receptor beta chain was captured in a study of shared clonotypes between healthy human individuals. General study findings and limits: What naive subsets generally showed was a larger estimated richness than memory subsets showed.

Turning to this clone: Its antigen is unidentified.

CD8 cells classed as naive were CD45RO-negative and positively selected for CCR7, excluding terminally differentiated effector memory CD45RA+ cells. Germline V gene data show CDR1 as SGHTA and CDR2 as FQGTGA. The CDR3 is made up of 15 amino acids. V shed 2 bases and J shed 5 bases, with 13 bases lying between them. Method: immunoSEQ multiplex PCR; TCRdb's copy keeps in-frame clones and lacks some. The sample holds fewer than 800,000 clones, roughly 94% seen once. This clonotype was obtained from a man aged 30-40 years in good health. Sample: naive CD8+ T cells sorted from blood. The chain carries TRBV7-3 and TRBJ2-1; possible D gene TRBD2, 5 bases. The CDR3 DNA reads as TGTGCCAGCAGCTTAGGACCGGAGGCGGACAATGAGCAGTTCTTC. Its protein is CASSLGPEADNEQFF.